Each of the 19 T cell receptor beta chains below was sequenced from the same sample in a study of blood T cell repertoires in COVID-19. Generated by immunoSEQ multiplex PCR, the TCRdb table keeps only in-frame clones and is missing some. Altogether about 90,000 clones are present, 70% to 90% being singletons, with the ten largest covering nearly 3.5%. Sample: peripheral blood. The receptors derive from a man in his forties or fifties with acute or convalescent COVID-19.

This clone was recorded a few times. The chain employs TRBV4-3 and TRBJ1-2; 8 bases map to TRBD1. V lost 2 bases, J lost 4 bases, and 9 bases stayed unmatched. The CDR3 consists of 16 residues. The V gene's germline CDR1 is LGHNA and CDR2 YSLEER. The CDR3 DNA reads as TGCGCCAGCAGCCAAAATACCGGGACAGGCGCCTATGGCTACACCTTC. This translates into CASSQNTGTGAYGYTF.

The DNA of the CDR3 is TGTGCCAGCAGCTCAGCGGGGAGCAAAAACATTCAGTACTTC. This codes for CASSSAGSKNIQYF. This chain links TRBV11-2 with TRBJ2-4; 7 nucleotides agree with TRBD2. CDR3 size: 14 residues. V gave up 4 bases and J gave up 3 bases; unmatched junction bases: 3. Germline-derived CDR1 and CDR2 are SGHAT and FQNNGV.

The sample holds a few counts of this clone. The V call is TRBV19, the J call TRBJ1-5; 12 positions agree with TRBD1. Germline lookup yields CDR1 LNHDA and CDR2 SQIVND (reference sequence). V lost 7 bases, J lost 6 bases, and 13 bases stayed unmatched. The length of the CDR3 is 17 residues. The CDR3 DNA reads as TGTGCCAGTATCGTAAAGCCGGGACAGGGGGCAGGTCAGCCCCAGCATTTT. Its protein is CASIVKPGQGAGQPQHF.

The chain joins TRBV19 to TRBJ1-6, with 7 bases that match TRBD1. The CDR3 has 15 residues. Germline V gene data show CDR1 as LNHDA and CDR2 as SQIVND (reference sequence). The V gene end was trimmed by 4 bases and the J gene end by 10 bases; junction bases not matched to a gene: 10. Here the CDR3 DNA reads TGTGCCAGTAGTACTCAGAAGGGGGCTGAATCACCCCTCCACTTT. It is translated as CASSTQKGAESPLHF.

Written as DNA, the CDR3 is TGCGCCAGCAGCTCAGGTGGAGGATTTGGGGACACCATATATTTT. Its protein product is CASSSGGGFGDTIYF. This sequence joins TRBV5-1 and TRBJ1-3; D gene ambiguous. The V gene's germline CDR1 is SGHRS and CDR2 YFSETQ. This CDR3 contains 15 residues. V gave up 3 bases and J gave up 8 bases, with 18 bases separating them.

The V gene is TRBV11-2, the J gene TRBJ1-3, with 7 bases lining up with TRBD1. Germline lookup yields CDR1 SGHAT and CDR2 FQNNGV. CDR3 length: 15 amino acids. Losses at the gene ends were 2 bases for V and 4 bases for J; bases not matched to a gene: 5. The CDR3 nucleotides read TGTGCCAGCAGCTTATCGACAGGGTCCGGAAACACCATATATTTT. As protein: CASSLSTGSGNTIYF.

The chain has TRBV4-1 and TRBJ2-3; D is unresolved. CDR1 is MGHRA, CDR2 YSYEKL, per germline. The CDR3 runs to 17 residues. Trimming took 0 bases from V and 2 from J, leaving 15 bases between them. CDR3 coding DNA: TGCGCCAGCAGCCAAGAGAGGAGCCCCGCCACCACAGATACGCAGTATTTT. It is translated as CASSQERSPATTDTQYF.

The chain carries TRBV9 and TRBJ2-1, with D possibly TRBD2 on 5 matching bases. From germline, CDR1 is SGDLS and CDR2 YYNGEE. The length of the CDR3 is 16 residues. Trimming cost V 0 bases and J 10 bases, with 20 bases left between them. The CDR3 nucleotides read TGTGCCAGCAGCGTAGCTTTTGCCGGGCGGGCGAGGGAGCAGTTCTTC. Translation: CASSVAFAGRAREQFF.

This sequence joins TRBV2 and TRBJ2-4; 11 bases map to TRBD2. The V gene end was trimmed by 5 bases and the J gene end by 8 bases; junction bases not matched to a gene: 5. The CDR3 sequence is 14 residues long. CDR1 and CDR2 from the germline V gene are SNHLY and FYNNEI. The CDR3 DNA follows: TGTGCCAGCAGTCCGACTAGCGGGGTAGACATTCAGTACTTC. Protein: CASSPTSGVDIQYF.

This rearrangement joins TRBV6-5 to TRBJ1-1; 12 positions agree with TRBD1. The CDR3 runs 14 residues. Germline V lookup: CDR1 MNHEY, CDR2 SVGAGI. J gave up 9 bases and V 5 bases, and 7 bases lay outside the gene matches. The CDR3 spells CASSQPGQGAKAFF. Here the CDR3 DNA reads TGTGCCAGCAGTCAACCGGGACAGGGGGCGAAAGCTTTCTTT.

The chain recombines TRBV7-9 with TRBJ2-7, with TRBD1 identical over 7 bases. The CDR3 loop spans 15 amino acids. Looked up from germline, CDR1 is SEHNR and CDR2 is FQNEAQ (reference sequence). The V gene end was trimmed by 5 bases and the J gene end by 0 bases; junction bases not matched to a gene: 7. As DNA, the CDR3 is TGTGCCAGCAGCGGCAGGGGGTCCTCCTCCTACGAGCAGTACTTC. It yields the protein CASSGRGSSSYEQYF.

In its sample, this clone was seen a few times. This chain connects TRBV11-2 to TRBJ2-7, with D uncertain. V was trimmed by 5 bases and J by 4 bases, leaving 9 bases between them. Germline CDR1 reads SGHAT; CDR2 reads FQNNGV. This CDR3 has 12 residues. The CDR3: CASSPSIYEQYF. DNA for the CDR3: TGTGCCAGCAGCCCGAGTATATACGAGCAGTACTTC.

Here the CDR3 reads CASSLSGNEQYF. The CDR3 DNA is TGTGCCAGCAGCTTGTCAGGAAACGAGCAGTACTTC. This chain joins TRBV5-4 and TRBJ2-7; D uncertain. Germline lookup yields CDR1 SGHNT and CDR2 YYREEE (reference sequence). The CDR3 has 12 residues. V was cut by 1 base and J by 5 bases, with 7 bases left in between.

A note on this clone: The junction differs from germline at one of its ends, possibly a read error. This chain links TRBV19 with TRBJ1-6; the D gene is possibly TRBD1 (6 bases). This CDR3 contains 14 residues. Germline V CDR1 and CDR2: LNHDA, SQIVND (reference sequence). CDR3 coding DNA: TGTGTCAGTAGGCAAAGAGGGGGTGATTCACCCCTCCACTTT. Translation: CVSRQRGGDSPLHF.

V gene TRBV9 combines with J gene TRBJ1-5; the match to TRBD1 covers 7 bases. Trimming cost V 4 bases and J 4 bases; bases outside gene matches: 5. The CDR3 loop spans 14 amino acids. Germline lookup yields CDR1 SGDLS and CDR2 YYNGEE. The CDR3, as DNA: TGTGCCAGCAGCTCAGGACAGGATAATCAGCCCCAGCATTTT. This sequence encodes CASSSGQDNQPQHF. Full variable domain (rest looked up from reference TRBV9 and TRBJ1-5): DSGVTQTPKHLITATGQRVTLRCSPRSGDLSVYWYQQSLDQGLQFLIQYYNGEERAKGNILERFSAQQFPDLHSELNLSSLELGDSALYFCASSSGQDNQPQHFGDGTRLSIL.

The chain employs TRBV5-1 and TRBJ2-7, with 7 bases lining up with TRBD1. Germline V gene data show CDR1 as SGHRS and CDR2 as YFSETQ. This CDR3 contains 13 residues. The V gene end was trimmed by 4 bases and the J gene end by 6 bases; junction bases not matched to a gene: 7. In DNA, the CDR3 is TGCGCCAGCAGCCTAACAGGGGTCCGCGAGCAGTACTTC. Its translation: CASSLTGVREQYF.

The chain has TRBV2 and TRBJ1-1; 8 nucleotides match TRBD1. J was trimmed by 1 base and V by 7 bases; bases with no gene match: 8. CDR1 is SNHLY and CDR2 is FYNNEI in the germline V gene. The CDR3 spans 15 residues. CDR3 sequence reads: CASIPGQESNTEAFF. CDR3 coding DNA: TGTGCCAGCATCCCGGGACAGGAGTCGAACACTGAAGCTTTCTTT.

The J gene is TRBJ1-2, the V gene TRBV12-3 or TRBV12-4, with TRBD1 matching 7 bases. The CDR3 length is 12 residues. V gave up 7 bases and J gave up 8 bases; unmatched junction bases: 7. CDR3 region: CASTFGQEGYTF. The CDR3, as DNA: TGTGCCAGCACCTTCGGACAGGAGGGCTACACCTTC.

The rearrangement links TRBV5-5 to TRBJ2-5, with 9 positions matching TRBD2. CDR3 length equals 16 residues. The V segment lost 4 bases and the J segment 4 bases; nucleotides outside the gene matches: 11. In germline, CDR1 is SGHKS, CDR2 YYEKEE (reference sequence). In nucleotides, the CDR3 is TGTGCCAGCAGCGTCGGACTAGCGACGGGCGGAGAGACCCAGTACTTC. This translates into CASSVGLATGGETQYF. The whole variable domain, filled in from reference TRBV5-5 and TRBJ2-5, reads DAGVTQSPTHLIKTRGQQVTLRCSPISGHKSVSWYQQVLGQGPQFIFQYYEKEERGRGNFPDRFSARQFPNYSSELNVNALLLGDSALYLCASSVGLATGGETQYFGPGTRLLVL.